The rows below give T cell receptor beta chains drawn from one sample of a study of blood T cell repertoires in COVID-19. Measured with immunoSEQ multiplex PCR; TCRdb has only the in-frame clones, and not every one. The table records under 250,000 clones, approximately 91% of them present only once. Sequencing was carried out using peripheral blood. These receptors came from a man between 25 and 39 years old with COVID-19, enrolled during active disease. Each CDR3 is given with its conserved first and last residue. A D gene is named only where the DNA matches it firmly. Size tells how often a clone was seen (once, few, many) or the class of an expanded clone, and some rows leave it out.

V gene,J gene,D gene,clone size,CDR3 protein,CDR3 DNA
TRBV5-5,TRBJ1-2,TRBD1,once,CASSLPTGRMGGYTF,TGTGCCAGCAGCTTACCGACAGGGAGGATGGGGGGCTACACCTTC
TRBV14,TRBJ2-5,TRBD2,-,CASSHRGSGGEVTQYF,TGTGCCAGCAGCCACCGCGGAAGCGGGGGCGAGGTGACCCAGTACTTC
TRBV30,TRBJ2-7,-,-,CAWTGGGYEQYF,TGTGCCTGGACAGGGGGAGGCTACGAGCAGTACTTC
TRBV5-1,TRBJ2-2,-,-,CASSLTGNTGELFF,TGCGCCAGCAGCTTGACGGGAAACACCGGGGAGCTGTTTTTT
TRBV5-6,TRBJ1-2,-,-,CASSSGQTYGYTF,TGTGCCAGCAGCTCGGGTCAGACCTATGGCTACACCTTC
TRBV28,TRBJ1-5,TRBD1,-,CASRLQGASNQPQHF,TGTGCCAGCAGGCTACAGGGGGCGAGCAATCAGCCCCAGCATTTT
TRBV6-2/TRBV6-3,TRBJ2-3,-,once,CASSYSPTGSTDTQYF,TGTGCCAGCAGTTACAGCCCAACAGGGAGCACAGATACGCAGTATTTT
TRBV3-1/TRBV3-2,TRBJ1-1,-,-,CASSQRPRTDWNTEAFF,TGTGCCAGCAGCCAACGACCTAGGACAGACTGGAACACTGAAGCTTTCTTT
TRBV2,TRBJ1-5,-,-,CASRRRVGQPQHF,TGTGCCAGCAGACGCAGGGTGGGTCAGCCCCAGCATTTT
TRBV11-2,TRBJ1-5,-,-,CASSLGPGNQPQHF,TGTGCCAGCAGCTTAGGGCCTGGCAATCAGCCCCAGCATTTT
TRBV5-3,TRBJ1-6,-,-,CARSLARGSPLHF,TGTGCCAGAAGCTTGGCAAGGGGCTCACCCCTCCACTTT
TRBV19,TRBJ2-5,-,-,CASSTAAVQETQYF,TGTGCCAGTAGTACGGCGGCAGTTCAAGAGACCCAGTACTTC
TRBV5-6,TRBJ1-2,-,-,CASSLASGAASRGSTF,TGTGCCAGCAGCTTGGCCTCAGGGGCGGCTTCCCGAGGAAGCACCTTC
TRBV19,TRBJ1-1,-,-,CASSIGGFEAFF,TGTGCCAGTAGTATAGGCGGGTTTGAAGCTTTCTTT
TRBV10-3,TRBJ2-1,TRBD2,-,CATHVAGGNEQFF,TGTGCCACCCACGTAGCGGGGGGGAATGAGCAGTTCTTC
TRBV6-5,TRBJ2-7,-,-,CASTPAYEQYF,TGTGCCAGCACACCAGCCTACGAGCAGTACTTC
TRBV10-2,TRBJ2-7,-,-,CASSLPTRSYEQYF,TGCGCCAGCAGTCTCCCGACTAGAAGTTACGAGCAGTACTTC
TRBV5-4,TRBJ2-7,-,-,CASSLAAGTYEQYF,TGTGCCAGCAGCTTGGCCGCGGGGACCTACGAGCAGTACTTC
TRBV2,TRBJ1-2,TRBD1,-,CASSRDSTMDGYTF,TGTGCCAGCAGCCGGGACAGCACAATGGATGGCTACACCTTC
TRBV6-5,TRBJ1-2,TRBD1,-,CASSSTGVGNYGYTF,TGTGCCAGCAGTTCAACAGGGGTTGGGAACTATGGCTACACCTTC
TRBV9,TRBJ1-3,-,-,CASSVDPGSGNTIYF,TGTGCCAGCAGCGTAGACCCCGGCTCTGGAAACACCATATATTTT
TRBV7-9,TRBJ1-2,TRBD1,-,CACFDRTGDYGYTF,TGTGCCTGCTTCGATCGGACAGGGGACTATGGCTACACCTTC
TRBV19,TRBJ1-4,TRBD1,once,CASSLRDRGPFEKLFF,TGTGCCAGTAGTCTCCGGGACAGGGGGCCGTTCGAAAAACTGTTTTTT
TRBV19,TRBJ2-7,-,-,CASSKRGSSYEQYF,TGTGCCAGTAGTAAACGGGGGAGCTCCTACGAGCAGTACTTC
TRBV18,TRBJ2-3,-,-,CASSPGTPGDTQYF,TGTGCCAGCTCACCTGGGACACCGGGGGATACGCAGTATTTT
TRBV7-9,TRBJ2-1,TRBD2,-,CASSQPGLTYNEQFF,TGTGCCAGCAGCCAGCCGGGACTAACATACAATGAGCAGTTCTTC
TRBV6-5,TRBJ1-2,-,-,CASSYGGGDYGYTF,TGTGCCAGCAGTTACGGGGGGGGAGACTATGGCTACACCTTC
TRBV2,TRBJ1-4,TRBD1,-,CASSENPGGPNEKLFF,TGTGCCAGCAGTGAAAACCCAGGGGGCCCCAATGAAAAACTGTTTTTT
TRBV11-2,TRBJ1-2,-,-,CASSLSSSTGYGYTF,TGTGCCAGCAGCTTGTCCTCATCTACCGGGTATGGCTACACCTTC
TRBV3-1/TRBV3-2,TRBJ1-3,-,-,CAGSQGAPSSGNTIYF,TGTGCCGGCTCTCAGGGTGCCCCTAGCTCTGGAAACACCATATATTTT